The rows below give T cell receptor beta chains drawn from one sample of a study of shared clonotypes between healthy human individuals. Method: immunoSEQ multiplex PCR; TCRdb's copy keeps in-frame clones and lacks some. This sample yields about 960,000 clones, of which around three quarters are seen a single time; roughly 1.5% belongs to the top ten. Sample: memory CD4+ T cells sorted from blood. These receptors all stem from a man younger than 30 in good health. The CDR3 runs from the conserved cysteine through the conserved F or W. A clone size is listed for some rows: how often the clone was seen (once, few, many), or a class if it is expanded.

size	V	J	CDR3
-	TRBV7-2	TRBJ2-2	CASSFQTSGRNTGELFF
few	TRBV6-4	TRBJ2-1	CASSGLGAGGQGEQFF
few	TRBV19	TRBJ2-2	CASSPRDRGPGGELFF
-	TRBV6-1	TRBJ1-2	CASSDKTRGVYGYTF
-	TRBV7-9	TRBJ1-1	CASSLYPRNLNTEAFF
few	TRBV7-9	TRBJ1-5	CASSLGPGNQPQHF
-	TRBV9	TRBJ1-3	CASSLFPSPTVSGNTIYF
few	TRBV19	TRBJ1-1	CAVTGVGTEAFF
-	TRBV6-1	TRBJ1-1	CASTGSGLQTEAFF
-	TRBV7-6	TRBJ1-5	CASSSGTGGFGNQPQHF
-	TRBV5-6	TRBJ1-4	CASSVTGTANEKLFF
-	TRBV2	TRBJ1-5	CASSEVGGAVGQPQHF
once	TRBV11-2	TRBJ1-1	CASLPTGNTEAFF
-	TRBV14	TRBJ2-2	CASTRARNTGELFF
-	TRBV18	TRBJ2-7	CASSPARDEQYF
-	TRBV28	TRBJ1-1	CASSLVRGHDEAFF
-	TRBV29-1	TRBJ2-5	CSVGGGAQETQYF
-	TRBV28	TRBJ2-7	CASSLTGYEQYF
-	TRBV5-1	TRBJ2-1	CASSFLTGSYNEQFF
once	TRBV2	TRBJ2-7	CASRGLGTLEQYF
-	TRBV11-2	TRBJ1-3	CAGRAGLQSGPTVDTIYF
-	TRBV2	TRBJ2-3	CASSINTDTQYF
-	TRBV6-5	TRBJ1-3	CASSDGGGAGNTIYF
-	TRBV4-1	TRBJ2-3	CAIGTSGDTQYF
few	TRBV7-9	TRBJ1-4	CASSFSSGGDEKLFF
once	TRBV6-1	TRBJ1-5	CASSPDSKNQPQHF
-	TRBV10-3	TRBJ2-1	CAISEGGSEQFF
-	TRBV28	TRBJ2-5	CASSLLTLGGGETQYF
-	TRBV7-6	TRBJ1-2	CASSFRGHGYTF
-	TRBV11-3	TRBJ2-4	CASSSRTALKGNIQYF
-	TRBV4-2	TRBJ1-2	CASSQDRGRTGGYTF
-	TRBV5-1	TRBJ2-7	CASSPPSGNSYEQYF
few	TRBV10-1	TRBJ2-5	CASSETTSGTQYF
-	TRBV11-2	TRBJ2-1	CASSLDSASGSVLFF
few	TRBV6-1	TRBJ2-3	CASPGGTSGTDTQYF
-	TRBV25-1	TRBJ2-1	CASSPPSGSSYNEQFF
-	TRBV5-4	TRBJ1-2	CASSGRQGTFNGYTF
once	TRBV6-6	TRBJ2-7	CASSYSGTGSYEQYF
-	TRBV27	TRBJ2-2	CASTPFGELFF
-	TRBV2	TRBJ2-7	CASSLGLAGTLSEQYF
few	TRBV7-9	TRBJ2-2	CASSLGYYPPNTGELFF
few	TRBV2	TRBJ2-7	CASSELGQGNEQYF
-	TRBV7-9	TRBJ1-2	CASSLTPGPLPQFGYTF
-	TRBV9	TRBJ2-3	CASTKDGSGADTQYF
-	TRBV5-1	TRBJ1-1	CASMVGSMNTEAFF
-	TRBV5-4	TRBJ2-7	CASSPGGAYEQYF
-	TRBV5-1	TRBJ2-1	CASSSRTSSYNEQFF
-	TRBV18	TRBJ1-1	CASSPYERKLAAFF
once	TRBV18	TRBJ2-3	CASSPGRTGADTQYF
-	TRBV2	TRBJ1-5	CASMGQGLGNQPQHF
-	TRBV27	TRBJ1-6	CASSKGDTYNSPLHF
-	TRBV18	TRBJ1-6	CASSPTYSYNSPLHF
-	TRBV4-3	TRBJ1-6	CASSQDRDRDLHF
-	TRBV9	TRBJ2-3	CASSPLAGALDTQYF
-	TRBV2	TRBJ1-2	CARTLGTGMDGYTF
-	TRBV2	TRBJ2-7	CASSELGGSYEQYF
-	TRBV9	TRBJ1-1	CASSVEGRHTEAFF
-	TRBV29-1	TRBJ2-2	CSVPQGIGELFF
-	TRBV5-6	TRBJ2-7	CASSFRRPSPGEQYF
-	TRBV7-7	TRBJ2-2	CASSLGDGFGELFF